These 2 T cell receptor beta chains were all obtained from the same sample, sequenced in a study of shared clonotypes between healthy human individuals. Only in-frame clones appear in the TCRdb table, and some are missing; sequencing was by immunoSEQ multiplex PCR. Of around 2.5 million clones detected, 80% to 95% appear once; the ten largest clones hold about 0.39%. The sequenced material came from naive CD4+ T cells from PBMCs. The subset here: CD45RA+ positively selected. These TCRs come from a man aged 18 to 35 in good health. Some clones in this sample may be carry-over from other donors' samples.

This clone occurred once. This sequence joins TRBV12-1 and TRBJ2-5; the table calls TRBD2, which could not be checked here. TRBV12-1 is recorded as a pseudogene. There are 19 residues in the CDR3. In DNA form, the CDR3 reads TGTGCCAGCAGCTGGGTAGGGGAGGTCCCGGGTTTTGTGCGGGAGACCCAGTACTTC. It codes for CASSWVGEVPGFVRETQYF.

This chain uses TRBV5-1 with TRBJ2-3; 7 positions match TRBD1. CDR1 and CDR2 from the germline V gene are SGHRS and YFSETQ. J lost 2 bases, V lost 0 bases, and 6 bases had no gene match. CDR3 length: 16 amino acids. The CDR3 DNA reads TGCGCCAGCAGCTTGGCAGGGACAGCCATCACAGATACGCAGTATTTT. Residues: CASSLAGTAITDTQYF.